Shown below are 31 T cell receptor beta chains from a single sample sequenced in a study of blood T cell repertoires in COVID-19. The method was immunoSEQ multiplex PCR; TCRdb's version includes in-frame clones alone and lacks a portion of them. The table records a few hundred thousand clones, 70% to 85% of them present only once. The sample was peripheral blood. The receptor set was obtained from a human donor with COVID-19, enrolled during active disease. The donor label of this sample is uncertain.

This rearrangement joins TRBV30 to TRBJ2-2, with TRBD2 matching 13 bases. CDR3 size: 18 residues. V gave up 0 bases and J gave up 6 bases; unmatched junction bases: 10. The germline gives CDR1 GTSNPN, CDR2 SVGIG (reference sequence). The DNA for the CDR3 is TGTGCCTGGAGTGTACTCGGGACTAGCGGGATTGGCGCCGGGGAGCTGTTTTTT. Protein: CAWSVLGTSGIGAGELFF.

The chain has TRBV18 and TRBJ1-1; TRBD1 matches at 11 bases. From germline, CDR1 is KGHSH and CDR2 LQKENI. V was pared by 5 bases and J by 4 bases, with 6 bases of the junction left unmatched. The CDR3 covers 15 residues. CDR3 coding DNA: TGTGCCAGCTCAACTGGACAGGGGGCGCGCACTGAAGCTTTCTTT. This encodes CASSTGQGARTEAFF.

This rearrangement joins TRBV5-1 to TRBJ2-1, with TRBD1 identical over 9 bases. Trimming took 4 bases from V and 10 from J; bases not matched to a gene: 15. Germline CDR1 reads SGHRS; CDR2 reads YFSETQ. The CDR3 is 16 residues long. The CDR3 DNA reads TGCGCCAGCAGCCCGACCTGGGACAGGGCAGGGGGCGAGCAGTTCTTC. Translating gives CASSPTWDRAGGEQFF.

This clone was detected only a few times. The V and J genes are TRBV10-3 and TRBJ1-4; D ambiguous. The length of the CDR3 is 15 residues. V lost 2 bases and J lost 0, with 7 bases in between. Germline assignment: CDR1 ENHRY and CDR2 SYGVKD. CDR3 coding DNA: TGTGCCATCAGTGAGATCGTTGCAACTAATGAAAAACTGTTTTTT. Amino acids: CAISEIVATNEKLFF.

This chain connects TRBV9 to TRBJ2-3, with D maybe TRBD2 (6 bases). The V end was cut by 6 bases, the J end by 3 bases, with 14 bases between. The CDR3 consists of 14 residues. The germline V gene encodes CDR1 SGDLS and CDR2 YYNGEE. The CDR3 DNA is TGTGCCAGCACCCCCGAGAGCGGGACAGATACGCAGTATTTT. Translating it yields CASTPESGTDTQYF.

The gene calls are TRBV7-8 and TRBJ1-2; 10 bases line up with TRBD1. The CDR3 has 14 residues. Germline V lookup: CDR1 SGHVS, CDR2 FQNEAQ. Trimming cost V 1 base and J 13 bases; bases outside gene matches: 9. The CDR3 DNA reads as TGTGCCAGCAGCTTAGGAGGACGGGACAGGGGACCCACCTTC. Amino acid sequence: CASSLGGRDRGPTF.

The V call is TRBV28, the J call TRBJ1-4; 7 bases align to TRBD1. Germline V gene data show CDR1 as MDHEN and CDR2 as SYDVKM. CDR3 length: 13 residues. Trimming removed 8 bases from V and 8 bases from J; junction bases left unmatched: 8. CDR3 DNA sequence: TGTGCCAGCGGTACAGGGGAATACGAAAAACTGTTTTTT. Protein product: CASGTGEYEKLFF.

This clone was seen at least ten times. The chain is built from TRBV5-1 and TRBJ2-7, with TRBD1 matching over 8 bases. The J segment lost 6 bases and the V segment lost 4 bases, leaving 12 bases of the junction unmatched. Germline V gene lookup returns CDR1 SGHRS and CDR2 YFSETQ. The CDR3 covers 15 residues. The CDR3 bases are TGCGCCAGCAGCCCGTGGGGGACAGGTGGAACCGAGCAGTACTTC. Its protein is CASSPWGTGGTEQYF.

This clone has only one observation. This chain's CDR3 is CASSLFPSVDEQFF. The CDR3 DNA follows: TGTGCCAGCAGCCTCTTCCCTAGCGTCGATGAGCAGTTCTTC. The chain carries TRBV3-1 (or the pseudogene TRBV3-2) and TRBJ2-1; possible D gene TRBD2, 6 bases. This CDR3 spans 14 amino acids. Trimming removed 4 bases at V and 8 bases at J, with 15 bases between. Germline CDR1 is LGHDT and CDR2 is YNNKEL (reference sequence).

The CDR3 bases are TGTGCCAGTAGTATAGGCACAGGGAGAAGCAATCAGCCCCAGCATTTT. Amino acids: CASSIGTGRSNQPQHF. J is TRBJ1-5 and V is TRBV19; D might be TRBD1 (6 bases). Germline loops: CDR1 LNHDA, CDR2 SQIVND (reference sequence). V was clipped by 1 base and J by 1 base, with 11 bases between them. The CDR3 covers 16 residues.

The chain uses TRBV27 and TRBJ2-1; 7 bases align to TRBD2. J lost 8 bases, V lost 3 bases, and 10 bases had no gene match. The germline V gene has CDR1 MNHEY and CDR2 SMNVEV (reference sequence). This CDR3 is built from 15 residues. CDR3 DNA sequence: TGTGCCAGCAGTTTTTCTAGCGGCCCTCCGGATGAGCAGTTCTTC. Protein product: CASSFSSGPPDEQFF.

The CDR3 reads CASGLAGLNSPLHF. The CDR3 nucleotides read TGTGCTAGTGGTTTAGCGGGGCTTAATTCACCCCTCCACTTT. The V and J genes are TRBV12-5 and TRBJ1-6; D might be TRBD1 (5 bases). The germline V and J ends were trimmed by 3 bases and 6 bases, with 9 bases remaining between them. The germline gives CDR1 LGHNT, CDR2 FRNRAP. This CDR3 contains 14 residues.

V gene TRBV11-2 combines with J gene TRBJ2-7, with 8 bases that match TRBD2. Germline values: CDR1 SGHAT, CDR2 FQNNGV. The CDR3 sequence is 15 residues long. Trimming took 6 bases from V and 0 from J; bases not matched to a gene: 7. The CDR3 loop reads CASSQLAESSYEQYF. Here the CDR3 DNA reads TGTGCCAGCAGTCAACTAGCGGAGAGCTCCTACGAGCAGTACTTC.

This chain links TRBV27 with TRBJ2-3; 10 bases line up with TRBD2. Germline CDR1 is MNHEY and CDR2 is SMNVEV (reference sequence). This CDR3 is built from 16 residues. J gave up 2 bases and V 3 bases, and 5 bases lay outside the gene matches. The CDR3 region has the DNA TGTGCCAGCAGTTTCACACTAGCGGGATTCACAGATACGCAGTATTTT. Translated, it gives CASSFTLAGFTDTQYF.

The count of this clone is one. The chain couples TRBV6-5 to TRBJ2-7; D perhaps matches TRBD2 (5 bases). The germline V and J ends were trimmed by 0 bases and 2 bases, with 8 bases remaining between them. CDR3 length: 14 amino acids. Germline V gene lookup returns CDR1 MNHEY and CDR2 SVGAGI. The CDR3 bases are TGTGCCAGCAGTTACTCGAAGGGAGCCTACGAGCAGTACTTC. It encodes CASSYSKGAYEQYF.

CDR3 coding DNA: TGTGCCACCTCCGGACAGGGGGCTGGGAACACTGAAGCTTTCTTT. Amino acids: CATSGQGAGNTEAFF. The chain recombines TRBV6-5 with TRBJ1-1; 11 bases map to TRBD1. V was pared by 10 bases and J by 1 base, with 8 bases of the junction left unmatched. This CDR3 has 15 residues. Germline values: CDR1 MNHEY, CDR2 SVGAGI.

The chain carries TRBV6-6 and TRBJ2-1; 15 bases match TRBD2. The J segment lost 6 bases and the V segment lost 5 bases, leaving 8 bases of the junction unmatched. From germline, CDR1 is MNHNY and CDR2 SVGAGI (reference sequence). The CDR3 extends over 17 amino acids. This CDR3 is CASSPGLAGGSTNEQFF. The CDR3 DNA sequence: TGTGCCAGCAGTCCGGGACTAGCGGGAGGCTCTACCAATGAGCAGTTCTTC.

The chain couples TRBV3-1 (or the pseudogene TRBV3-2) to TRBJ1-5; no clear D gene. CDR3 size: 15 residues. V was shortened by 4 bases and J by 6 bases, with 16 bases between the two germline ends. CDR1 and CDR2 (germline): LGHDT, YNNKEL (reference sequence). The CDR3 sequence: CASSPRSDLGQPQHF. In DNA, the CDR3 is TGTGCCAGCAGCCCACGGTCGGACTTGGGTCAGCCCCAGCATTTT.

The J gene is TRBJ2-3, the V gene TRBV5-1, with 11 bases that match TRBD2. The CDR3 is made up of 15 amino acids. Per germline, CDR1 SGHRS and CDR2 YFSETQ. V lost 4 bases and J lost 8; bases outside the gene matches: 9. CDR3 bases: TGCGCCAGCAGCACGAGACTAGCGGGGCATATTACGCAGTATTTT. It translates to CASSTRLAGHITQYF.

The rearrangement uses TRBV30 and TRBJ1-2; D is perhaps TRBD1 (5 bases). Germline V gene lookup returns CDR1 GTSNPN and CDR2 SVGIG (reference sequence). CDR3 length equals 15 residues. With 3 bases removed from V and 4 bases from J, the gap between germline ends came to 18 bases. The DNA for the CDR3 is TGTGCCTGGAGCGTAGGGGCTTTTTCTGGCTATGGCTACACCTTC. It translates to CAWSVGAFSGYGYTF.

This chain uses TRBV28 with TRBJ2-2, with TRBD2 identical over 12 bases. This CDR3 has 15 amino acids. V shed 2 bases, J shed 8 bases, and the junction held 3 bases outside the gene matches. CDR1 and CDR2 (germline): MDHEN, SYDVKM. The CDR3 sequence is CASSLGLAGYGELFF. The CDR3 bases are TGTGCCAGCAGTTTAGGACTAGCGGGATATGGGGAGCTGTTTTTT.

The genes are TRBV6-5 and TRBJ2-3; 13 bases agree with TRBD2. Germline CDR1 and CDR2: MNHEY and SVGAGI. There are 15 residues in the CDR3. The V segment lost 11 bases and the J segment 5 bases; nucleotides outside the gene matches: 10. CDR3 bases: TGTGCCGCCGGGACTAGCGGGACCAGTCGAGATACGCAGTATTTT. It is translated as CAAGTSGTSRDTQYF.

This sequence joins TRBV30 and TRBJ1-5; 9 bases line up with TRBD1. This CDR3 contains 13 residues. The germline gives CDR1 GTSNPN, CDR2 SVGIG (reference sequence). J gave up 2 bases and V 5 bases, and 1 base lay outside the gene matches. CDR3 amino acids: CAWDRGGNQPQHF. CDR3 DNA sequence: TGTGCCTGGGACAGGGGGGGCAATCAGCCCCAGCATTTT.

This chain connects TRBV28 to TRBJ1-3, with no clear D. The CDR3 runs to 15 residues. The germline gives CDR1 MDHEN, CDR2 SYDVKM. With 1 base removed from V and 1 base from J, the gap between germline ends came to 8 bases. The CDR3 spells CASSLSYRSGNTIYF. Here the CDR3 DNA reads TGTGCCAGCAGTTTATCGTACAGATCTGGAAACACCATATATTTT.

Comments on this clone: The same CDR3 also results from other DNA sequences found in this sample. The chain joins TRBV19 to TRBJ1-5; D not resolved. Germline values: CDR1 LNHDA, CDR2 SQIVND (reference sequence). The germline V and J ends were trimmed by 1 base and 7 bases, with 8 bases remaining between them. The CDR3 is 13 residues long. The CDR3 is CASSIGGPQPQHF. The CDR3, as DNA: TGTGCCAGTAGTATAGGAGGGCCCCAGCCCCAGCATTTT.

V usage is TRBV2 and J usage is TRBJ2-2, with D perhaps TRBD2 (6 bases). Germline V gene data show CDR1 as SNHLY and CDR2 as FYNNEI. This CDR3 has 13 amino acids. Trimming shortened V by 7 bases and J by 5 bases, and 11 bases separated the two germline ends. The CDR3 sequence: CASKTSYTGELFF. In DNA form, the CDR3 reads TGTGCCAGCAAGACTAGTTATACCGGGGAGCTGTTTTTT.

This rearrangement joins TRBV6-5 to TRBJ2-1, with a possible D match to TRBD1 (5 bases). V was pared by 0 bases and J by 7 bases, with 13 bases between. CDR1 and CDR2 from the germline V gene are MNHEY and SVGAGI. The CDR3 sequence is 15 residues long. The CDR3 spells CASSYSIAGRNEQFF. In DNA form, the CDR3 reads TGTGCCAGCAGTTACTCGATAGCAGGGCGTAATGAGCAGTTCTTC.

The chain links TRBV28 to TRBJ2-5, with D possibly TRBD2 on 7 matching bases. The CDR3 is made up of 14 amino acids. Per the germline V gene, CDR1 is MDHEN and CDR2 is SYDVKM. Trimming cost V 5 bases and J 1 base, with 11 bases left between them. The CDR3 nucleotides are TGTGCCAGCAGTCTAGGGGGGGTCCAAGAGACCCAGTACTTC. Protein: CASSLGGVQETQYF.

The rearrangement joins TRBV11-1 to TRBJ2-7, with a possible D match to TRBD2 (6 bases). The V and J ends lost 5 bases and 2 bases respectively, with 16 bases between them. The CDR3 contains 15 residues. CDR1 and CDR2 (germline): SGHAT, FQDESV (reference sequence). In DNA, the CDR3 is TGTGCCAGCAGCCCCCGTAAGGGGAGGACCTACGAGCAGTACTTC. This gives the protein CASSPRKGRTYEQYF.

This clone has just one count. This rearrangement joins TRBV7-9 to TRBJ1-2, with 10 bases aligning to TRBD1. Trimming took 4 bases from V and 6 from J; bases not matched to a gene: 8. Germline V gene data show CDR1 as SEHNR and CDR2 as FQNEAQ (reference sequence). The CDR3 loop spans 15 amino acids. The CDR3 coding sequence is TGTGCCAGCAGCTCGAGGACAGGGGGTGAGAATGGCTACACCTTC. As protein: CASSSRTGGENGYTF.

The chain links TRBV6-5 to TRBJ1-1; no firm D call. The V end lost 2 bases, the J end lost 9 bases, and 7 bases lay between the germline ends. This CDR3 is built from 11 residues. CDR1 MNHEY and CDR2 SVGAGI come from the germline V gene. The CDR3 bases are TGTGCCAGCAGTTACGAGGATAAAGCTTTCTTT. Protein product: CASSYEDKAFF.